Below are 19 T cell receptor beta chains sequenced from a single sample in a study of blood T cell repertoires in COVID-19. Only in-frame clones appear in the TCRdb table, and some are missing; sequencing was by immunoSEQ multiplex PCR. The profile shows about 97,000 clones, roughly 92% of them singletons. Sequenced material: peripheral blood. These receptors originate from a woman between 45 and 60 years old with COVID-19, enrolled during active disease.

Note on this clone: At one boundary the junction diverges from the germline segment, which might be a read error. This chain links TRBV27 with TRBJ1-1; D unresolved. CDR3 length equals 17 residues. The germline CDR1 and CDR2 sequences are MNHEY and SMNVEV (reference sequence). CDR3 coding DNA: TGTGCCAGCAGTCCTCGCATCTGGAGCCCCGACGCCACTGGAGCTTTCTTT. This codes for CASSPRIWSPDATGAFF.

The chain is built from TRBV7-3 and TRBJ2-2; weak D call: TRBD1 (6 bases). Germline V lookup: CDR1 SGHTA, CDR2 FQGTGA. V lost 7 bases and J 3 bases, leaving 21 bases between the germline ends. This CDR3 spans 17 amino acids. CDR3 in DNA: TGTGCCAGCACCAAATACCACACAGGGCGGGACACCGGGGAGCTGTTTTTT. Protein product: CASTKYHTGRDTGELFF.

The chain carries TRBV5-1 and TRBJ2-3, with D possibly being TRBD2 (6 bases). V lost 10 bases and J lost 2, with 14 bases in between. The CDR3 has 13 residues. Germline V gives CDR1 SGHRS, CDR2 YFSETQ. CDR3 amino acids: CASGRGHTDTQYF. The CDR3, as DNA: TGCGCCTCCGGGCGGGGCCACACAGATACGCAGTATTTT.

In the case of this clone: Within the sample, other DNA sequences also encode this same CDR3. This chain uses TRBV28 with TRBJ1-5, with TRBD1 as a possible D gene (6 bases). This CDR3 is 14 amino acids long. Per the germline V gene, CDR1 is MDHEN and CDR2 is SYDVKM. V lost 4 bases, J lost 7 bases, and 14 bases lay in between. CDR3 amino acids: CASSSNRVGQPQHF. CDR3 nucleotides: TGTGCCAGCAGTTCAAACAGGGTGGGGCAGCCCCAGCATTTT. Looking up the rest from reference TRBV28 and TRBJ1-5 gives the full variable domain: DVKVTQSSRYLVKRTGEKVFLECVQDMDHENMFWYRQDPGLGLRLIYFSYDVKMKEKGDIPEGYSVSREKKERFSLILESASTNQTSMYLCASSSNRVGQPQHFGDGTRLSIL.

The chain joins TRBV10-1 to TRBJ2-1; 9 positions match TRBD1. The CDR3 totals 13 residues. CDR1 is WNHNN and CDR2 is SYGVQD in the germline V gene (reference sequence). Germline trimming cut 5 bases from V and 5 bases from J; bases unmatched to any gene: 1. This CDR3 reads CASSHRGHNEQFF. Written as DNA, the CDR3 is TGCGCCAGCAGTCACAGGGGGCACAATGAGCAGTTCTTC.

In this sample, this clone turned up once. This sequence joins TRBV25-1 and TRBJ1-2; D gene uncertain. The length of the CDR3 is 13 residues. CDR1 MGHDK and CDR2 SYGVNS come from the germline V gene. Trimming shortened V by 3 bases and J by 6 bases, and 11 bases separated the two germline ends. Here the CDR3 DNA reads TGTGCCAGCAGTGATCCGCACCGAGATGGCTACACCTTC. Translation gives CASSDPHRDGYTF.

This clone occurred once. CDR3 in DNA: TGTGCCAGCAGTGAAACGAGGGTCCCCTCCTACGAGCAGTACGTC. As protein: CASSETRVPSYEQYV. The gene calls are TRBV2 and TRBJ2-7; the D gene is possibly TRBD2 (5 bases). This CDR3 contains 15 residues. The V gene lost 2 bases and the J gene lost 0 bases, with 11 bases spanning the gap. Germline V gene lookup returns CDR1 SNHLY and CDR2 FYNNEI.

The V call is TRBV27, the J call TRBJ2-2; 9 nucleotides line up with TRBD1. The germline gives CDR1 MNHEY, CDR2 SMNVEV (reference sequence). This CDR3 is 17 amino acids long. The V gene end was trimmed by 1 base and the J gene end by 1 base; junction bases not matched to a gene: 4. The CDR3 nucleotides are TGTGCCAGCAGTTTATTACCGGGACAGGGGAACACCGGGGAGCTGTTTTTT. This codes for CASSLLPGQGNTGELFF.

The V and J genes are TRBV18 and TRBJ2-5; 9 nucleotides line up with TRBD2. V shed 3 bases and J 2 bases; nucleotides not matched to a gene: 4. The CDR3 has 15 amino acids. The germline gives CDR1 KGHSH, CDR2 LQKENI. The CDR3 DNA reads as TGTGCCAGCTCACCGGTGGCGGGGGGGCAAGAGACCCAGTACTTC. Encoded protein: CASSPVAGGQETQYF.

The chain uses TRBV28 and TRBJ1-5, with D perhaps TRBD1 (6 bases). Germline V gives CDR1 MDHEN, CDR2 SYDVKM. The CDR3 spans 15 residues. Trimming stripped 7 bases from V and 0 bases from J, with 13 bases between. The CDR3 DNA is TGTGCCAGCATACCAGGGGCGTATAGCAATCAGCCCCAGCATTTT. Protein product: CASIPGAYSNQPQHF.

This chain connects TRBV29-1 to TRBJ1-2; 9 bases match TRBD1. Germline V gives CDR1 SQVTM, CDR2 ANQGSEA. The CDR3 extends over 14 amino acids. Trimming took 5 bases from V and 1 from J; bases not matched to a gene: 5. The CDR3 loop reads CSVFGTGSNYGYTF. In DNA, the CDR3 is TGCAGCGTTTTCGGGACAGGGAGTAACTATGGCTACACCTTC.

The chain has TRBV28 and TRBJ1-2; weak D call: TRBD1 (5 bases). Germline lookup yields CDR1 MDHEN and CDR2 SYDVKM. The ends were cut back, 5 bases at V and 4 bases at J, with 14 bases in the middle. This CDR3 has 14 residues. The CDR3 spells CASSGDSFGYGYTF. CDR3 coding DNA: TGTGCCAGCAGTGGCGACAGTTTCGGCTATGGCTACACCTTC.

The V and J genes are TRBV11-2 and TRBJ1-1; 7 bases fit TRBD1. This CDR3 has 12 amino acids. CDR1 and CDR2 from the germline V gene are SGHAT and FQNNGV. J gave up 11 bases and V 1 base, and 4 bases lay outside the gene matches. The CDR3 loop reads CASSLGQGRAFF. The CDR3 DNA reads as TGTGCCAGCAGCTTAGGACAGGGACGGGCTTTCTTT. The variable domain in full, with the rest retrieved from reference TRBV11-2 and TRBJ1-1, is EAGVAQSPRYKIIEKRQSVAFWCNPISGHATLYWYQQILGQGPKLLIQFQNNGVVDDSQLPKDRFSAERLKGVDSTLKIQPAKLEDSAVYLCASSLGQGRAFFGQGTRLTVV.

The gene calls are TRBV27 and TRBJ1-2; D call uncertain. CDR3 length: 14 amino acids. Trimming removed 7 bases from V and 10 bases from J, with 22 bases in between. CDR1 MNHEY and CDR2 SMNVEV come from the germline V gene (reference sequence). The CDR3 reads CASTWRPNTGIYTF. The CDR3 nucleotides read TGTGCCAGCACCTGGAGGCCTAACACGGGGATCTACACCTTC.

The chain couples TRBV11-3 to TRBJ2-1; TRBD2 aligns across 7 bases. The germline CDR1 and CDR2 sequences are SGHNT and YENEEA. The CDR3 runs 16 residues. V shed 2 bases and J 4 bases; nucleotides not matched to a gene: 8. The CDR3: CASSLLGLVAYNEQFF. CDR3 DNA: TGTGCCAGCAGCTTACTTGGACTAGTGGCATACAATGAGCAGTTCTTC. The full variable domain, in which reference TRBV11-3 and TRBJ2-1 provide the parts outside the CDR3, is EAGVVQSPRYKIIEKKQPVAFWCNPISGHNTLYWYLQNLGQGPELLIRYENEEAVDDSQLPKDRFSAERLKGVDSTLKIQPAELGDSAVYLCASSLLGLVAYNEQFFGPGTRLTVL.

The V call is TRBV6-5, the J call TRBJ2-1; possibly TRBD2 for D (5 bases). Germline lookup yields CDR1 MNHEY and CDR2 SVGAGI. This CDR3 spans 12 amino acids. Trimming pared 10 bases from V and 2 bases from J, leaving 9 bases between. The CDR3 loop reads CATRGTYNEQFF. The CDR3 bases are TGTGCCACCCGGGGTACCTACAATGAGCAGTTCTTC.

The V call is TRBV6-2 or TRBV6-3, the J call TRBJ2-3; D is perhaps TRBD2 (6 bases). Trimming pared 2 bases from V and 7 bases from J, leaving 10 bases between. This CDR3 comprises 13 residues. In germline, CDR1 is MNHEY, CDR2 SVGEGT. Here the CDR3 reads CASSYEAGYTQYF. The DNA of the CDR3 is TGTGCCAGCAGTTACGAAGCGGGCTATACGCAGTATTTT.

The chain has TRBV20-1 and TRBJ2-3; no clear D gene. This CDR3 region has 12 residues. The germline gives CDR1 DFQATT, CDR2 SNEGSKA (reference sequence). Trimming cost V 3 bases and J 2 bases, with 6 bases left between them. The CDR3 nucleotides read TGCAGTGCTAGTGTAGACACAGATACGCAGTATTTT. This sequence encodes CSASVDTDTQYF.

In this sample, this clone turned up once. The V call is TRBV27, the J call TRBJ1-5, with D maybe TRBD1 (5 bases). This CDR3 is built from 14 residues. V lost 2 bases and J 6 bases, leaving 11 bases between the germline ends. Germline-derived CDR1 and CDR2 are MNHEY and SMNVEV (reference sequence). For the CDR3, the DNA is TGTGCCAGCAGTTTAAGGCAGGGCTCTCAGCCCCAGCATTTT. Its translation: CASSLRQGSQPQHF.